This T cell receptor (beta chain) was observed in a study of human T cells and chemical hapten exposure. Study-wide context: Cases of alopecia areata, totalis or universalis occurred in a predominantly female patient group. There were per-sample TCR yield variations, arising mainly from small pooled library volume differences.

V lost 8 bases and J lost 6, with 12 bases in between. The CDR3 sequence is 12 residues long. This clonotype was observed many times. Sample time point: pre-sensitization, week 0. Documented treatment: therapeutic diphenylcyclopropenone sensitization with weekly scalp DPC. Each cDNA molecule in the library carried unique molecular identifiers. TCRdb re-derived calls from the RACE reads in MiXCR, one entry per CDR3 protein. The repertoire consists of over 300,000 distinct CDR3 sequences, with 4.5% to 6% occurring once and the leading ten covering 2.5% to 3%. J is TRBJ2-3 and V is TRBV12-3 or TRBV12-4, with D maybe TRBD2 (6 bases). The sequences come from whole blood, collected in connection with sensitization to the hapten diphenylcyclopropenone (DPC). The receptor was derived from a woman between 50 and 59 years old with alopecia areata. Some clones in this sample may be carry-over from other donors' samples. The CDR3 DNA reads as TGTGCCAGCCTCGGGACTTCTGATACGCAGTATTTT. This sequence encodes CASLGTSDTQYF.